These 18 T cell receptor beta chains originate from one sample sequenced in a study of shared clonotypes between healthy human individuals. Clones were read by immunoSEQ multiplex PCR, and TCRdb kept only the in-frame ones, dropping some. The table lists around 620,000 clones, around 96% of them singletons. The naive CD8 population came from CD45RO-negative cells selected for CCR7, without terminally differentiated effector memory CD45RA+ cells. Input material: naive CD8+ T cells sorted from blood. The receptors here all came from a woman aged 25 to 45 in good health.

V and J are TRBV27 and TRBJ2-4, with a weak D call TRBD1 (6 bases). There are 14 residues in the CDR3. Trimming left V 7 bases short and J 5 bases short, with 15 bases between. Per the germline V gene, CDR1 is MNHEY and CDR2 is SMNVEV (reference sequence). The CDR3 DNA is TGTGCCAGCATGGTGTGGGGGCATGAAAACATTCAGTACTTC. Translating gives CASMVWGHENIQYF.

This clone occurred once. This same CDR3 is encoded by further DNA sequences in the sample. This chain connects TRBV5-1 to TRBJ1-1, with D unresolved. Germline V gene sequence: CDR1 SGHRS, CDR2 YFSETQ. The V gene lost 0 bases and the J gene lost 0 bases, with 6 bases spanning the gap. There are 14 residues in the CDR3. CDR3 in DNA: TGCGCCAGCAGCTTGGGGGGAATGAACACTGAAGCTTTCTTT. Translating it yields CASSLGGMNTEAFF. The complete variable domain, with remaining parts taken from reference TRBV5-1 and TRBJ1-1, reads KAGVTQTPRYLIKTRGQQVTLSCSPISGHRSVSWYQQTPGQGLQFLFEYFSETQRNKGNFPGRFSGRQFSNSRSEMNVSTLELGDSALYLCASSLGGMNTEAFFGQGTRLTVV.

The chain couples TRBV9 to TRBJ2-7, with 11 bases fitting TRBD1. This CDR3 contains 17 residues. CDR1 and CDR2 from the germline V gene are SGDLS and YYNGEE. V lost 3 bases, J lost 2 bases, and 10 bases stayed unmatched. The CDR3 sequence is CASSGGAVGQGAYEQYF. As DNA, the CDR3 is TGTGCCAGCAGCGGCGGGGCGGTGGGACAGGGGGCCTACGAGCAGTACTTC.

The chain is built from TRBV7-3 and TRBJ1-1; no reliable D call. CDR3 length: 13 residues. Germline-derived CDR1 and CDR2 are SGHTA and FQGTGA. V was pared by 4 bases and J by 5 bases, with 11 bases between. CDR3 sequence reads: CASSSFLQTEAFF. The CDR3 DNA is TGTGCCAGCAGCTCGTTCCTACAAACTGAAGCTTTCTTT.

The chain's CDR3 is CATEKGLTDTQYF. CDR3 DNA sequence: TGTGCCACGGAGAAGGGACTCACAGATACGCAGTATTTT. The rearrangement uses TRBV15 and TRBJ2-3; perhaps TRBD2 as D (6 bases). CDR1 is LNHNV, CDR2 YYDKDF, per germline (reference sequence). The V end lost 9 bases, the J end lost 2 bases, and 12 bases lay between the germline ends. CDR3 length equals 13 residues.

The gene calls are TRBV28 and TRBJ2-5; TRBD2 agrees at 7 bases. Gene TRBJ2-7 matches the end of the DNA better, so the J call may be wrong. This CDR3 spans 14 amino acids. Germline assignment: CDR1 MDHEN and CDR2 SYDVKM. CDR3: CASSLGGSSNEQYF. CDR3 sequence (DNA): TGTGCCAGCAGTTTGGGCGGGAGCAGCAACGAGCAGTACTTC.

V and J are TRBV19 and TRBJ2-7; D is tentatively TRBD1 or TRBD2 (5 bases each). Germline V gene data show CDR1 as LNHDA and CDR2 as SQIVND (reference sequence). The CDR3 consists of 14 residues. V shed 3 bases and J shed 2 bases, with 11 bases lying between them. CDR3 amino acids: CASSMGPATYEQYF. CDR3 nucleotide sequence: TGTGCCAGTAGTATGGGACCAGCAACCTACGAGCAGTACTTC.

The J gene is TRBJ2-1, the V gene TRBV28; a possible D gene is TRBD1 (6 bases). CDR1 is MDHEN and CDR2 is SYDVKM in the germline V gene. This CDR3 comprises 13 residues. Trimming cost V 2 bases and J 9 bases, with 11 bases left between them. In nucleotides, the CDR3 is TGTGCCAGCAGTTTAGTTGGGGGCACTGAGCAGTTCTTC. This codes for CASSLVGGTEQFF.

The V gene is TRBV6-5, the J gene TRBJ1-4; TRBD1 is a possible D gene (5 bases). The CDR3 is made up of 14 amino acids. Trimming stripped 7 bases from V and 5 bases from J, with 14 bases between. CDR1 is MNHEY and CDR2 is SVGAGI in the germline V gene. CDR3 sequence (DNA): TGTGCCAGCAAAAAGGACAATTTGAATGAAAAACTGTTTTTT. It specifies CASKKDNLNEKLFF.

V gene TRBV14 combines with J gene TRBJ2-5; D uncertain. The CDR3 length is 15 residues. Germline CDR1 reads SGHDN; CDR2 reads FVKESK. V lost 0 bases to trimming and J lost 5 bases, with 13 bases between them. The CDR3 here is CASSQESAGSETQYF. The CDR3 DNA reads TGTGCCAGCAGCCAAGAATCTGCAGGTTCGGAGACCCAGTACTTC.

The CDR3, as DNA: TGTGCCAGCAGTTTCGTCGGGGCGTGGGGGGATACGCAGTATTTT. It is translated as CASSFVGAWGDTQYF. V usage is TRBV27 and J usage is TRBJ2-3; D possibly uses TRBD1 or TRBD2 (5 bases each). This CDR3 spans 15 amino acids. CDR1 and CDR2 from the germline V gene are MNHEY and SMNVEV (reference sequence). Trimming stripped 3 bases from V and 6 bases from J, with 16 bases between.

The V call is TRBV4-1, the J call TRBJ2-7, with D perhaps being TRBD1 or TRBD2 (6 bases each). The V end was cut by 3 bases, the J end by 2 bases, with 14 bases between. The length of the CDR3 is 15 residues. The V gene's germline CDR1 is MGHRA and CDR2 YSYEKL. This chain's CDR3 is CASSHGGGRTYEQYF. The CDR3 nucleotides read TGCGCCAGCAGCCACGGGGGCGGCCGTACCTACGAGCAGTACTTC.

This chain uses TRBV11-2 with TRBJ2-7; tentative D call: TRBD2 (5 bases). Trimming stripped 5 bases from V and 2 bases from J, with 10 bases between. CDR1 SGHAT and CDR2 FQNNGV come from the germline V gene. CDR3 size: 13 residues. The CDR3 DNA sequence: TGTGCCAGCAGCGGGAGTTTCACCTACGAGCAGTACTTC. This sequence encodes CASSGSFTYEQYF.

The chain is built from TRBV4-1 and TRBJ1-1; 7 positions match TRBD1. V lost 5 bases to trimming and J lost 2 bases; unmatched junction nucleotides: 5. The length of the CDR3 is 14 residues. Germline lookup yields CDR1 MGHRA and CDR2 YSYEKL. In DNA form, the CDR3 reads TGCGCCAGCAGCTCCCACAGGGGAAACACTGAAGCTTTCTTT. It translates to CASSSHRGNTEAFF.

This chain links TRBV6-5 with TRBJ2-3; D uncertain. The CDR3 runs 13 residues. Germline CDR1 MNHEY, CDR2 SVGAGI. V lost 5 bases to trimming and J lost 4 bases, with 10 bases between them. In DNA, the CDR3 is TGTGCCAGCAGTCTATCACTCGCAGATACGCAGTATTTT. As protein: CASSLSLADTQYF.

The genes are TRBV4-1 and TRBJ2-1, with D perhaps being TRBD1 or TRBD2 (6 bases each). V lost 6 bases and J 4 bases, leaving 13 bases between the germline ends. CDR1 is MGHRA, CDR2 YSYEKL, per germline. The CDR3 extends over 14 amino acids. Here the CDR3 DNA reads TGCGCCAGCAGAGCTCGGGGGCAGTACAATGAGCAGTTCTTC. Protein product: CASRARGQYNEQFF.

The genes are TRBV9 and TRBJ2-7, with 8 bases aligning to TRBD2. Germline CDR1 and CDR2: SGDLS and YYNGEE. The CDR3 length is 12 residues. V lost 3 bases, J lost 6 bases, and 2 bases stayed unmatched. The CDR3 is CASSGTSGEQYF. The CDR3 region has the DNA TGTGCCAGCAGCGGCACTAGCGGCGAGCAGTACTTC. Full variable domain (outside the CDR3, taken from reference TRBV9 and TRBJ2-7): DSGVTQTPKHLITATGQRVTLRCSPRSGDLSVYWYQQSLDQGLQFLIQYYNGEERAKGNILERFSAQQFPDLHSELNLSSLELGDSALYFCASSGTSGEQYFGPGTRLTVT.

The V call is TRBV19, the J call TRBJ2-5; D is unresolved. With the DNA end fitting TRBJ2-7 better, the J assignment may be wrong. The CDR3 totals 13 residues. Germline CDR1 reads LNHDA; CDR2 reads SQIVND (reference sequence). The DNA for the CDR3 is TGTGCCAGTAGTATGGGTGTCGGATACGAGCAGTACTTC. It specifies CASSMGVGYEQYF.